The rows below give T cell receptor beta chains drawn from one sample of a study of technical replicates of blood from several donors. The table came from immunoSEQ multiplex PCR; TCRdb's copy has only in-frame clones and leaves some out. The sample has over 50,000 clones; 92% are singletons. Sequencing was performed on PBMCs. These receptor sequences come from a human donor in good health. Some clones in this sample may be carry-over from other donors' samples. Both conserved end residues are part of each CDR3. Fields, in order: J gene, V gene, CDR3 length, CDR3 protein.

j_gene: TRBJ1-1
v_gene: TRBV29-1
len: 13
CDR3aa: CSVDTQGATEAFF

j_gene: TRBJ1-2
v_gene: TRBV12-5
len: 17
CDR3aa: CASGLPMLGTANYGYTF

j_gene: TRBJ1-1
v_gene: TRBV6-5
len: 15
CDR3aa: CASSYSRTGGTEAFF

j_gene: TRBJ2-7
v_gene: TRBV7-3
len: 13
CDR3aa: CASSLGQLYEQYF

j_gene: TRBJ1-1
v_gene: TRBV4-3
len: 14
CDR3aa: CASSQDLRNTEAFF

j_gene: TRBJ2-3
v_gene: TRBV11-2
len: 16
CDR3aa: CASSLAPLLVADTQYF

j_gene: TRBJ2-5
v_gene: TRBV15
len: 13
CDR3aa: CATAGTAQETQYF

j_gene: TRBJ2-3
v_gene: TRBV4-3
len: 18
CDR3aa: CASSQEMVGQGIADTQYF

j_gene: TRBJ1-1
v_gene: TRBV2
len: 14
CDR3aa: CASSGYPSGTEAFF

j_gene: TRBJ1-1
v_gene: TRBV5-1
len: 15
CDR3aa: CASSWGTVTLTEAFF

j_gene: TRBJ2-5
v_gene: TRBV7-6
len: 14
CDR3aa: CASSLNMQGETQYF

j_gene: TRBJ1-3
v_gene: TRBV5-1
len: 15
CDR3aa: CASTRDRAKGNTIYF

j_gene: TRBJ2-7
v_gene: TRBV4-1
len: 13
CDR3aa: CASSQGGSYEQYF

j_gene: TRBJ2-7
v_gene: TRBV9
len: 13
CDR3aa: CASSVGNNYEQYF

j_gene: TRBJ2-3
v_gene: TRBV9
len: 17
CDR3aa: CASSVAGRTGGTDTQYF

j_gene: TRBJ1-5
v_gene: TRBV18
len: 13
CDR3aa: CASSPDRNQPQHF

j_gene: TRBJ2-1
v_gene: TRBV20-1
len: 10
CDR3aa: CSAPINEQFF

j_gene: TRBJ2-3
v_gene: TRBV6-5
len: 15
CDR3aa: CASRPTGGWTDTQYF

j_gene: TRBJ2-1
v_gene: TRBV4-1
len: 16
CDR3aa: CASSQGDGRGLNEQFF

j_gene: TRBJ2-7
v_gene: TRBV6-1
len: 14
CDR3aa: CASTVRGRSHEQYF

j_gene: TRBJ1-1
v_gene: TRBV6-1
len: 12
CDR3aa: CASSETYTEAFF

j_gene: TRBJ2-2
v_gene: TRBV7-3
len: 17
CDR3aa: CASSLEPDRFLSGELFF

j_gene: TRBJ2-5
v_gene: TRBV6-1
len: 12
CDR3aa: CASSDNQETQYF

j_gene: TRBJ1-2
v_gene: TRBV16
len: 11
CDR3aa: CASSPRDSLIF

j_gene: TRBJ1-1
v_gene: TRBV9
len: 13
CDR3aa: CASSLLWASEAFF

j_gene: TRBJ1-2
v_gene: TRBV7-2
len: 14
CDR3aa: CASSLTPFNYGYTF

j_gene: TRBJ1-3
v_gene: TRBV4-1
len: 16
CDR3aa: CASSQDRGGSGNTIYF

j_gene: TRBJ2-2
v_gene: TRBV29-1
len: 15
CDR3aa: CSVVPPGANTGELFF

j_gene: TRBJ1-1
v_gene: TRBV6-5
len: 15
CDR3aa: CASSYRGQINTEAFF

j_gene: TRBJ1-4
v_gene: TRBV29-1
len: 12
CDR3aa: CSVEFSDEKLFF

j_gene: TRBJ1-1
v_gene: TRBV7-2
len: 14
CDR3aa: CASSLTGHNTEAFF

j_gene: TRBJ1-1
v_gene: TRBV5-4
len: 14
CDR3aa: CASSPFPGNTEAFF

j_gene: TRBJ2-1
v_gene: TRBV7-9
len: 15
CDR3aa: CASSQQGRGYNEQFF

j_gene: TRBJ2-3
v_gene: TRBV5-1
len: 15
CDR3aa: CASSLPGQSTDTQYF

j_gene: TRBJ2-7
v_gene: TRBV7-3
len: 14
CDR3aa: CASSLLSGPYEQYF

j_gene: TRBJ2-1
v_gene: TRBV9
len: 16
CDR3aa: CASSVAQEATYNEQFF

j_gene: TRBJ1-4
v_gene: TRBV7-9
len: 16
CDR3aa: CASSSGPGAGNEKLFF

j_gene: TRBJ2-3
v_gene: TRBV19
len: 15
CDR3aa: CASSIGQGSTDTQYF

j_gene: TRBJ2-3
v_gene: TRBV4-1
len: 15
CDR3aa: CASSLAGGRTDTQYF

j_gene: TRBJ2-7
v_gene: TRBV7-2
len: 13
CDR3aa: CASSRSGSREQYF

j_gene: TRBJ2-7
v_gene: TRBV5-4
len: 15
CDR3aa: CASSLGRESYYEQYF

j_gene: TRBJ1-2
v_gene: TRBV4-3
len: 16
CDR3aa: CASSLAGTGYGYGYTF

j_gene: TRBJ1-1
v_gene: TRBV5-1
len: 14
CDR3aa: CASSRDGGNTEAFF

j_gene: TRBJ2-7
v_gene: TRBV7-9
len: 13
CDR3aa: CASRGAQGNEQYF

j_gene: TRBJ2-7
v_gene: TRBV27
len: 14
CDR3aa: CASSLRDRGYEQYF

j_gene: TRBJ2-1
v_gene: TRBV6-5
len: 16
CDR3aa: CASSSRLAGGSNEQFF

j_gene: TRBJ1-4
v_gene: TRBV11-2
len: 15
CDR3aa: CASSYQGATNEKLFF

j_gene: TRBJ1-3
v_gene: TRBV21-1
len: 17
CDR3aa: CASSTPLQGGTGNTIYF

j_gene: TRBJ2-2
v_gene: TRBV7-9
len: 13
CDR3aa: CASSPRGTGELFF

j_gene: TRBJ1-1
v_gene: TRBV30
len: 12
CDR3aa: CAWNRLNTEAFF

j_gene: TRBJ2-7
v_gene: TRBV2
len: 14
CDR3aa: CASMGTGLSYEQYF

j_gene: TRBJ2-3
v_gene: TRBV9
len: 15
CDR3aa: CASSVGQGPSDTQYF

j_gene: TRBJ1-4
v_gene: TRBV30
len: 18
CDR3aa: CAWSREGAWESTNEKLFF

j_gene: TRBJ2-1
v_gene: TRBV7-9
len: 14
CDR3aa: CASSLAGLGTSLLF

j_gene: TRBJ2-1
v_gene: TRBV5-1
len: 13
CDR3aa: CASSVGTGYEQFF

j_gene: TRBJ1-2
v_gene: TRBV12-5
len: 15
CDR3aa: CASGLGSGYDYGYTF

j_gene: TRBJ1-2
v_gene: TRBV6-4
len: 12
CDR3aa: CASSDQGQSYTF